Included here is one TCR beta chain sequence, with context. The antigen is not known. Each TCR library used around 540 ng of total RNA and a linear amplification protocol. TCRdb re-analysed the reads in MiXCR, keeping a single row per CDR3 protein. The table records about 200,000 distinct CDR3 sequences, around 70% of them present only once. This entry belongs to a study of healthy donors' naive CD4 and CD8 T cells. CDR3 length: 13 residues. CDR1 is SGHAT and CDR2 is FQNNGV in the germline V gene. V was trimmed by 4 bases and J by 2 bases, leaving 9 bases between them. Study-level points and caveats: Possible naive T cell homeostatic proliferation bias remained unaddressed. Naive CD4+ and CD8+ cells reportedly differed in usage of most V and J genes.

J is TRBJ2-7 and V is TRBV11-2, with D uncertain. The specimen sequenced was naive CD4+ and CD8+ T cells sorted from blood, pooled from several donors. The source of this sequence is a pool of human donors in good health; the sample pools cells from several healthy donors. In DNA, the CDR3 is TGTGCCAGCAGCTCAACCGTGACCTACGAGCAGTACTTC. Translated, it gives CASSSTVTYEQYF.